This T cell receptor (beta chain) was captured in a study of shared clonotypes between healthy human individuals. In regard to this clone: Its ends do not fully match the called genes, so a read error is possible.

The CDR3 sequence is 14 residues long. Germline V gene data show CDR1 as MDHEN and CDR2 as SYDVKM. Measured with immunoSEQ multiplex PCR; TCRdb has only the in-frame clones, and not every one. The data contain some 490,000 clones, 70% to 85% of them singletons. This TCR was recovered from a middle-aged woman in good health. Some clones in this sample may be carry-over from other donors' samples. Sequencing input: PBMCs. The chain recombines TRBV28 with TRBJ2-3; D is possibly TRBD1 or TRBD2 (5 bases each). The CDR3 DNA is TGTGCCAGCAGTTTGAGGGGTAGCACAGATATGCAGTATTTT. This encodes CASSLRGSTDMQYF.